This T cell receptor beta chain is from a study of T cell responses to AZD1222 COVID-19 vaccine. Study-level findings and limits: Spike-specific TCRs gained breadth and depth after people received two AZD1222 doses.

CDR3 length equals 12 residues. Trimming took 6 bases from V and 2 from J, leaving 7 bases between them. CDR1 and CDR2 (germline): SNHLY, FYNNEI. Generated by immunoSEQ multiplex PCR, the TCRdb table keeps only in-frame clones and is missing some. The table has about 150,000 clones, around 91% seen once. This clone was picked up one time. Its target is not known. The source of this sequence is an adult who received the AZD1222 COVID-19 vaccine. Specimen: peripheral blood, collected 28 days after the second AZD1222 dose. The chain carries TRBV2 and TRBJ1-2; D is undetermined. The CDR3 DNA reads TGTGCCAGCAGGGTAGACAACTATGGCTACACCTTC. It translates to CASRVDNYGYTF.